This record looks at one TCR beta chain sequence and its context. The antigen is unknown. The data belong to a study of CD8+CD57+ T cells in acquired aplastic anemia. Background on the study: Mean yield of DNA from sorted CD4+ and CD8+ cells was about 3.2 ug.

Study findings and constraints: The study found no significant CD8+ Simpson's diversity difference between patients and controls.

Investigators profiled TCR beta VDJ and CDR3 from genomic DNA template. TCRdb redid the calling of the reads with MiXCR, one entry per CDR3 protein. The sample has just over 450,000 distinct CDR3 sequences; approximately 33% are singletons. Sequencing involved patients with CD8+CD57+ cell expansion previously shown by flow cytometry. Blood samples were obtained from patients who had received no prior therapy. This sequence was found in a human donor with aplastic anemia. The sequenced material came from sorted CD4+, CD8+, or CD8+CD57+ T cells (not recorded which) from PBMCs.

In nucleotides, the CDR3 is TGTGCCAGCAGCCCTAGGGAGACGGGACACTACACTGAAGCTTTCTTT. Amino acids: CASSPRETGHYTEAFF. The chain links TRBV11-2 to TRBJ1-1; a possible D gene is TRBD1 (6 bases). Germline values: CDR1 SGHAT, CDR2 FQNNGV. The CDR3 is 16 residues long. V was pared by 5 bases and J by 3 bases, with 19 bases between.